Each of the 8 T cell receptor beta chains below was sequenced from the same sample in a study of cytomegalovirus exposure and HLA in healthy donors. Use of 60 Vbeta and 13 Jbeta primers characterized the PCR. TCRdb keeps only in-frame clones here, not all; method: immunoSEQ multiplex PCR. The data show approximately 200,000 clones, about 79% seen once. The sequencing sample was made of PBMCs. The receptors derive from a boy between 2 and 10 years old in good health and CMV-seronegative.

The chain links TRBV19 to TRBJ2-1; D might be TRBD1 (5 bases). Trimming left V 6 bases short and J 8 bases short, with 11 bases between. The CDR3 extends over 12 amino acids. CDR1 is LNHDA, CDR2 SQIVND, per germline (reference sequence). The CDR3 nucleotides are TGTGCCAGTAGGGGCAGGGCTGATGAGCAGTTCTTC. This codes for CASRGRADEQFF.

The rearrangement joins TRBV7-2 to TRBJ2-5, with D possibly matching TRBD2 (7 bases). CDR1 SGHTA and CDR2 FQGNSA come from the germline V gene. The CDR3 loop spans 14 amino acids. V lost 0 bases, J lost 5 bases, and 10 bases lay in between. Here the CDR3 DNA reads TGTGCCAGCAGCTTAGCGGGGGGGCGGGAGACCCAGTACTTC. This codes for CASSLAGGRETQYF.

Here the CDR3 DNA reads TGTGCCAGCAGCTTATCTGCGAGCTCCTACGAGCAGTACTTC. Translation: CASSLSASSYEQYF. The rearrangement joins TRBV11-2 to TRBJ2-7; D is unclear. Trimming stripped 2 bases from V and 0 bases from J, with 8 bases between. From germline, CDR1 is SGHAT and CDR2 FQNNGV. The CDR3 consists of 14 residues.

The gene calls are TRBV5-6 and TRBJ2-5; D unresolved. The CDR3 has 13 amino acids. Germline V gene data show CDR1 as SGHDT and CDR2 as YYEEEE. Trimming pared 0 bases from V and 0 bases from J, leaving 3 bases between. The CDR3 bases are TGTGCCAGCAGCTTGGCGTACCAAGAGACCCAGTACTTC. Its protein product is CASSLAYQETQYF.

The genes are TRBV7-9 and TRBJ2-3; TRBD2 might be the D (7 bases). The CDR3 consists of 15 residues. Trimming shortened V by 5 bases and J by 5 bases, and 17 bases separated the two germline ends. Per the germline V gene, CDR1 is SEHNR and CDR2 is FQNEAQ (reference sequence). As DNA, the CDR3 is TGTGCCAGCAGCCCCGAGGGGGGGGGACAAGATACGCAGTATTTT. Its protein is CASSPEGGGQDTQYF.

This chain uses TRBV7-2 with TRBJ2-5; a weak D match, TRBD2 (5 bases). V gave up 7 bases and J gave up 5 bases, with 14 bases separating them. The CDR3 sequence is 13 residues long. Germline CDR1 SGHTA, CDR2 FQGNSA. CDR3 coding DNA: TGTGCCAGCACCCGCCGGGGAGAGGAGACCCAGTACTTC. Amino acids: CASTRRGEETQYF.

CDR3 residues: CASIYGGAVEQFF. CDR3 nucleotides: TGTGCCAGCATCTACGGGGGGGCCGTTGAGCAGTTCTTC. This chain joins TRBV6-1 and TRBJ2-1; the match to TRBD2 covers 8 bases. Germline V gives CDR1 MNHNS, CDR2 SASEGT. The V and J ends lost 7 bases and 9 bases, in that order; junction bases with no gene match: 8. This CDR3 has 13 amino acids.

This clone was found a few times. The V gene is TRBV9, the J gene TRBJ2-2; 8 nucleotides agree with TRBD2. The germline V gene has CDR1 SGDLS and CDR2 YYNGEE. The CDR3 extends over 15 amino acids. The V gene end was trimmed by 0 bases and the J gene end by 8 bases; junction bases not matched to a gene: 6. The CDR3 DNA follows: TGTGCCAGCAGCGTAGCGGGGGGGCCAACGGGGGAGCTGTTTTTT. It codes for CASSVAGGPTGELFF.